This T cell receptor (beta chain) is from a study of regulatory T cells in long-lasting Graves disease (dated by TCRdb to about 2021). For the wider study: In the newly diagnosed Graves' disease group, patients had been taking antithyroid drugs for less than 3 months. The study was conducted in China and was registered as a clinical trial. A total of some 35 samples underwent TCR sequencing: about 13 from persistent and around 20 from newly diagnosed Graves' disease patients. Patients with persistent Graves' disease were compared with patients with newly diagnosed Graves' disease using TCR sequencing and RNA sequencing of peripheral blood.

According to the study, the label for this sample's time point signals: newly diagnosed GD, antithyroid drugs for less than 3 months. RNA was extracted from PBMCs in TRIzol for both TCR sequencing and RNA sequencing. The diagnosis of Graves' disease was made according to American Thyroid Association guidelines. Patients were recruited from an endocrinology department in Xi'an, China. Each patient gave around 9.2 milliliters of peripheral blood, collected in an EDTA anticoagulant tube. Ficoll Paque Plus density gradient separation was used to isolate PBMCs, and no further T cell sorting was done. An Agilent 2100 Bioanalyzer and agarose gel were used to check RNA quality, and a NanoDrop 2000 was used to measure RNA concentration. Study-level results and caveats: Because the primary lesion, thyroid tissue, could not be accessed, the study looked at peripheral blood alone. Persistent disease showed preferential use of TRBV28, TRBJ1-2 and TRBJ2-5, whereas newly diagnosed disease favored TRBV20-1 and TRBJ2-1. Persistent Graves' disease patients showed lower TCR Shannon entropy and fewer highly expanded clones than newly diagnosed patients, suggesting clonal expansion. The authors acknowledged the small sample size as a limitation that may reduce accuracy. Persistent patients shared more public clonotypes among themselves (roughly 2,700) than newly diagnosed patients did (approximately 870). Sequencing and analysis were restricted to the TCR beta chain.

The method behind the library was multiplex PCR. Sequencing was performed on an Illumina HiSeq 4000. To build TCR beta libraries, CDR3 regions were amplified by Arm-PCR using iRepertoire HTBI primers. Before sequencing, the PCR products went through gel purification. Turning to the authors' computational methods: Gene usage analysis of CDR3 amino acid clonotypes relied on the roughly 64 TRBV and over 13 TRBJ segments identified across samples. COPE and FqMerger were used to merge the filtered high-quality paired reads into contigs. BLAST was used to align contigs to IMGT TRBV, TRBD and TRBJ reference genes, and CDR3 was defined according to IMGT. Any clonotype with a frequency above 0.1% was counted as a highly expanded clone. Repertoire diversity was measured by Shannon entropy, and V-J evenness by the Gini coefficient. A clonotype was considered public if more than one individual shared it. TCRdb took the public reads, trimmed them with fastp at Q25, ran MiXCR for clone calling and kept in-frame beta chains. Records with the same CDR3 protein are collapsed into one entry carrying the most frequent genes and DNA. Clone size and V and J calls follow TCRdb, not the original study. The sample contains around 400,000 distinct CDR3 sequences, about a sixth of them found a single time. Around a fifth of the sample rests with the top ten.

Compared with germline, V lacks 1 base and J lacks 4 bases; bases without a gene match: 8. CDR1 and CDR2 were assigned from the germline V gene (reference sequence) as SEHNR and FQNEAQ. The CDR3 starts with the cysteine, ends with the phenylalanine, and has 17 residues. Of all the DNA, just the CDR3 is kept, 51 bases in frame from base 1. This clonotype showed up just a few times. Its antigen is still unknown. Base qualities are not provided; no much larger clone lies one nucleotide away. This TCR was recovered from a female donor with Graves disease. Sequencing used peripheral blood mononuclear cells (PBMCs), obtained at new diagnosis, from a patient treated with antithyroid drugs. The rearranged chain carries TRBV7-9 and TRBJ2-3; 10 bases in between match TRBD1. The nucleotides read TGTGCCAGCAGCTTAGACCGGGACAGGGGAGGTCCAGATACGCAGTATTTT. Its protein product is CASSLDRDRGGPDTQYF. Joined to the reference TRBV7-9 and TRBJ2-3 proteins, this CDR3 gives the full variable domain: DTGVSQNPRHKITKRGQNVTFRCDPISEHNRLYWYRQTLGQGPEFLTYFQNEAQLEKSRLLSDRFSAERPKGSFSTLEIQRTEQGDSAMYLCASSLDRDRGGPDTQYFGPGTRLTVL.